Included here is one T cell receptor (beta chain) sequence, with context. As processed by the authors: Cell counts per sample came from amplifying reference gene primers. The repertoire was sequenced with immunoSEQ multiplex PCR; TCRdb's copy has only in-frame clones and lacks some. That table is the source of V, J and clone size, and D and trimming were worked out from the DNA. The sample holds roughly 200,000 clones, about 88% seen once. This entry comes from a study of blood T cell repertoires in COVID-19. The cohort comprised adults aged about 18 to 89 years residing in about two dozen US areas. Participants had their cohort set by participant-reported clinical history. Cohort 3 recovered donors had two negative PCRs, clearance, or symptom resolution. This sequence originates from a woman aged 25 to 45 who had recovered from COVID-19. The sample comprised PBMCs or T cells enriched from blood (not recorded which).

The CDR3 region has the DNA TGTGCCAGCAGCTTGGCCTCAGGGGGATATGCCTACGAGCAGTACTTC. Protein product: CASSLASGGYAYEQYF. The chain employs TRBV5-5 and TRBJ2-7, with TRBD1 matching over 7 bases. CDR1 SGHKS and CDR2 YYEKEE come from the germline V gene (reference sequence). V lost 0 bases and J lost 2; bases outside the gene matches: 8. This CDR3 has 16 amino acids.